The next 2 T cell receptor beta chains were all read from a single sample in a study of T cells in Graves' hyperthyroidism and ophthalmopathy. Authors of the study amplified TCR beta CDR3 regions from RNA transcripts. Researchers ran a first-round RT-PCR on the TCR CDR3 using the HTBI primer set. A single record per CDR3 protein comes from TCRdb applying MiXCR to the multiplex PCR reads. Of nearly 250,000 distinct CDR3 sequences in the sample, around 25% were seen once. Input material: blood. Source of these receptors: a woman aged 40 to 50 with Graves' ophthalmopathy.

This clonotype was counted ten times or more. The chain couples TRBV20-1 to TRBJ1-5; D might be TRBD1 (5 bases). The length of the CDR3 is 16 residues. Germline V gene data show CDR1 as DFQATT and CDR2 as SNEGSKA (reference sequence). The ends were cut back, 3 bases at V and 3 bases at J, with 18 bases in the middle. CDR3 coding DNA: TGCAGTGCTAGTGGGGCAGGCCAGGGCCCCAATCAGCCCCAGCATTTT. Translated: CSASGAGQGPNQPQHF.

This clonotype occurred many times. J is TRBJ2-5 and V is TRBV7-9, with 8 positions matching TRBD2. There are 15 residues in the CDR3. From germline, CDR1 is SEHNR and CDR2 FQNEAQ (reference sequence). The V segment lost 6 bases and the J segment 4 bases; nucleotides outside the gene matches: 10. The DNA of the CDR3 is TGTGCCAGCAGTATAAGCGGGACTAGAGGAGAGACCCAGTACTTC. It specifies CASSISGTRGETQYF.